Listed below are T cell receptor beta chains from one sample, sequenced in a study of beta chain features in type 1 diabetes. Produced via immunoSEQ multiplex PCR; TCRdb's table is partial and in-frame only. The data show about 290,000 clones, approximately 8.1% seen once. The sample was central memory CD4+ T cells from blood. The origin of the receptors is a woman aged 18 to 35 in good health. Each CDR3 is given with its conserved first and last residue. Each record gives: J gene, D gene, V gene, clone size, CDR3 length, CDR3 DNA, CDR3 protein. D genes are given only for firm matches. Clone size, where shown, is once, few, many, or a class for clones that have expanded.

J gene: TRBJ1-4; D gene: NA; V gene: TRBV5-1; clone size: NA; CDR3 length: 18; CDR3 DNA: TGCGCCAGCCGGCCTGCATTCCTCGGACCCACCTCTAATGAAAAACTGTTTTTT; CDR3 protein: CASRPAFLGPTSNEKLFF
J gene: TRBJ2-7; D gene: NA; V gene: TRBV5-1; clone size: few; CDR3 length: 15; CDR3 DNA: TGCGCCAGCAGCTTGGAAGGTAGCAGTCTCTTCGAGCAGTACTTC; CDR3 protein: CASSLEGSSLFEQYF
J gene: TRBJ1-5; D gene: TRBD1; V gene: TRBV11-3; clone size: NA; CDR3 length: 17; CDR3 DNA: TGTGCCAGCAGCCTTAGGGAAGACAGGGGGTCCCATCAGCCCCAGCATTTT; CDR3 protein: CASSLREDRGSHQPQHF
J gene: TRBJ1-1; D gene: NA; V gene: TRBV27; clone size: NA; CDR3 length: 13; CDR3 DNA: TGTGCCAGCAGTTTCCGGGGGAACACTGAAGCTTTCTTT; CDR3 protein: CASSFRGNTEAFF
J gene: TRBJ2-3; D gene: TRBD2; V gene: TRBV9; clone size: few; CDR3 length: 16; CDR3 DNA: TGTGCCAGCAGCTCTACTAGCGGGGGGCCGACAGATACGCAGTATTTT; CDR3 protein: CASSSTSGGPTDTQYF
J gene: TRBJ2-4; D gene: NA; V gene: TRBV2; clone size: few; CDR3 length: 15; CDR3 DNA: TGTGCCAGTAGCGACCGGGGCTTCTCCAAAAACATTCAGTACTTC; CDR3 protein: CASSDRGFSKNIQYF
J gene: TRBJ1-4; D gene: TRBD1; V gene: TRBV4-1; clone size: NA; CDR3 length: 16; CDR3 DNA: TGCGCCAGCAGCCAACTAACCGGGACAGGGTATGAAAAACTGTTTTTT; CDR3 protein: CASSQLTGTGYEKLFF
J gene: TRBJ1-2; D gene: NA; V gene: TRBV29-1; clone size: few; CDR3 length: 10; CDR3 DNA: TGCAGCGTTCTCTCGGAAGGCTACACCTTC; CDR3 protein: CSVLSEGYTF
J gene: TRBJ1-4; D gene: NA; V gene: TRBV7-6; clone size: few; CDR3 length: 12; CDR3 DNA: TGTGCCAGCAGCTTAACTAATGAAAAACTGTTTTTT; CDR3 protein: CASSLTNEKLFF
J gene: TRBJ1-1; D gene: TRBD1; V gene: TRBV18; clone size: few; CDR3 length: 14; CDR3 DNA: TGTGCCAGCTCGCAGGGACAGGGGAACACTGAAGCTTTCTTT; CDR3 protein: CASSQGQGNTEAFF
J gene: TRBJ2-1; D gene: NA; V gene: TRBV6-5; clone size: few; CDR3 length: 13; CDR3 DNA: TGTGCCAGCAGCCATGGGGCGGTGACTGAGCAGTTCTTC; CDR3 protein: CASSHGAVTEQFF
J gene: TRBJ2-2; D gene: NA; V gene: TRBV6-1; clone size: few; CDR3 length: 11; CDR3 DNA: TGTGCCAGCAGTGACCCGTGGGAGCTGTTTTTT; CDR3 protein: CASSDPWELFF
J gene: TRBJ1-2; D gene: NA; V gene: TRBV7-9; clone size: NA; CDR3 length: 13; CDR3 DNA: TGTGCCAGCAGCCCAGTGGGGGGGCATGGCTACACCTTC; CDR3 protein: CASSPVGGHGYTF
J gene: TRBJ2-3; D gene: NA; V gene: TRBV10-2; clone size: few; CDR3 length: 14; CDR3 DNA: TGCGCCAGCAGGGTGACATACAGCACAGATACGCAGTATTTT; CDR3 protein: CASRVTYSTDTQYF
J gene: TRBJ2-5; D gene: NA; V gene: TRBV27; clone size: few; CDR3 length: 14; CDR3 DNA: TGTGCCAGCAGTTTAAATGCCGGCCAAGAGACCCAGTACTTC; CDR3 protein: CASSLNAGQETQYF
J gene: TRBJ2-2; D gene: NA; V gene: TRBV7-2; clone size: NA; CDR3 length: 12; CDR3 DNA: TGTGCCAGCAGCTTACTTTCCGGGGAGCTGTTTTTT; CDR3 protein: CASSLLSGELFF
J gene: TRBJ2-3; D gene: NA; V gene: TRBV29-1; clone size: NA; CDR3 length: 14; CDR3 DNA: TGCAGCGTTCCCGGGACGGCTAGCACAGATACGCAGTATTTT; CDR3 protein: CSVPGTASTDTQYF
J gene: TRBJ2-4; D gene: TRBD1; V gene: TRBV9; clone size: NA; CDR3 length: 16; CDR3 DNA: TGTGCCAGCAGCCATGGGACAGGGGTAGCCAAAAACATTCAGTACTTC; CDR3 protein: CASSHGTGVAKNIQYF
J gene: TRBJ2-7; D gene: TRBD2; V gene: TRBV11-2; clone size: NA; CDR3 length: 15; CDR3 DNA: TGTGCCAGCAGCTTATCTAGCGGGAGTGTCCACGAGCAGTACTTC; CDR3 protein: CASSLSSGSVHEQYF
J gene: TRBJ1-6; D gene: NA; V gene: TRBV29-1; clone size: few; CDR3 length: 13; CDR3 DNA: TGCAGCGTGTCGATAGGCAATAATTCACCCCTCCACTTT; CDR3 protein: CSVSIGNNSPLHF
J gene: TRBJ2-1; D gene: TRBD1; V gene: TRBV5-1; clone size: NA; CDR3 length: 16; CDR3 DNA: TGCGCCAGCAGCTATTCAACGGGACAGGTCTTCAATGAGCAGTTCTTC; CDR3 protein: CASSYSTGQVFNEQFF
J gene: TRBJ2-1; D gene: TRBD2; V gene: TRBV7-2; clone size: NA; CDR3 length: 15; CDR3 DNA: TGTGCCAGCAGCTTAACTCTAGCGGGAGGCAATGAGCAGTTCTTC; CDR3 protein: CASSLTLAGGNEQFF